The present TCR beta chain was sequenced within a study of lymphopenia after photon versus proton radiotherapy (dated by TCRdb to between 2018 and 2021). With respect to the entire study: The immunological effects of photon versus proton radiation therapy were compared in patients with gastrointestinal tumors who developed high-grade lymphopenia. A cohort of 20 patients with gastrointestinal tumors who received either photon or proton therapy and subsequently developed lymphopenia was included. The study aimed to characterize how the two radiation modalities differ in their impact on the immune system.

Library generation was performed with the immunoSEQ multiplex PCR assay. Alongside multiparametric flow cytometry, deep sequencing of rearranged TCR beta loci was used to profile the T cell repertoires. TCRdb took over this immuneACCESS table, retaining in-frame rearrangements with V and J assigned. Such tables are incomplete; in checked studies, under half of the missing clones stem from an unresolved V gene, and the remainder is unexplained. For this sample there are about 26,000 clones; approximately 89% appear just once. Of the sample, around 4.9% falls within the top ten clones. Cut back by 3 bases and 6 bases, the V and J ends lie 6 bases apart. Its CDR3 holds 12 amino acids, cysteine through phenylalanine. Only the CDR3 region is kept as DNA, spanning 36 bases read in frame from base 1. CDR1 is given as SGHAT and CDR2 as FQNNGV, both from the germline V gene. A word on this clone: It lacks a known antigen. Base qualities are not at hand, and no much larger clone is one base apart.

Study-wide conclusions, independent of this receptor: During treatment, patients who received photon therapy lost naive T cells and TCR diversity and gained effector/memory populations, whereas patients who received proton therapy remained relatively stable. After the lymphocyte count nadir, photon-treated repertoires showed oligoclonal expansion, especially of CD8+ Temra cells, which drove the drop in diversity. Across the cohort, an inverse correlation was found between a larger post-nadir drop in TCR diversity and overall survival time among patients who died. The survival association was assessed only in patients who died, and the authors presented better survival with proton therapy as a possibility rather than a demonstrated result.

Material: peripheral blood, obtained from a patient treated with photon-based radiotherapy. The sequence joins TRBV11-2 to TRBJ1-5; a confident D gene designation cannot be given. This clonotype originated in a man aged 25-45 years with gastric cancer. CDR3 protein: CASSLEGQPQHF. The DNA reads TGTGCCAGCAGCTTGGAGGGTCAGCCCCAGCATTTT.